This T cell receptor beta chain was recovered during a study of blood T cell repertoires in COVID-19. Study summary: Specimens from acute and convalescent COVID-19 originated in the United States, Italy and Spain.

Trimming at V came to 3 bases and at J to 4 bases, leaving 7 bases not matched to a gene. CDR1 LGHDT and CDR2 YNNKEL come from the germline V gene (reference sequence). This CDR3 is 16 amino acids long. As processed by the authors: Estimation of nucleated cell counts was performed using reference gene primer amplification. Here immunoSEQ multiplex PCR was the method, and the copy in TCRdb shows in-frame clones only, minus some. Clonal size and the V and J genes are those of that table, whereas D and trimming came from the DNA. The repertoire holds 250,000 to 350,000 clones, with roughly four fifths as singletons.

The sequenced sample consisted of peripheral blood. The chain recombines TRBV3-1 (or the pseudogene TRBV3-2) with TRBJ2-1; 9 bases are a match to TRBD2. The sequence came from a person aged 70 to 85 with COVID-19, enrolled during active disease. Here the CDR3 reads CASSQPLAGLYNEQFF. CDR3 DNA sequence: TGTGCCAGCAGCCAGCCACTAGCGGGCCTTTACAATGAGCAGTTCTTC.